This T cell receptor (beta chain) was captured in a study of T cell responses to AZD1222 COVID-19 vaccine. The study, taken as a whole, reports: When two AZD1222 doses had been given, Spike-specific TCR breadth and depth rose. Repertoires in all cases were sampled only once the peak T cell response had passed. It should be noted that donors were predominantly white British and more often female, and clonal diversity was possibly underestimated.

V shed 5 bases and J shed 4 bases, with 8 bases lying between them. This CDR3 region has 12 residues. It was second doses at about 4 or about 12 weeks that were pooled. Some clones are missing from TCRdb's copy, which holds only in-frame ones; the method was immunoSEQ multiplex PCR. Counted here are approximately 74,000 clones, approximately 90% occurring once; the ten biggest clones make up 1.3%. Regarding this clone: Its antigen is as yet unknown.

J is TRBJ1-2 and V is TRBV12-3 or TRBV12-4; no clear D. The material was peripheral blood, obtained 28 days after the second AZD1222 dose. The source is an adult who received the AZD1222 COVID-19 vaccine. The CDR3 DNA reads TGTGCCAGCAGTCTTAGGGCCTATGGCTACACCTTC. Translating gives CASSLRAYGYTF.